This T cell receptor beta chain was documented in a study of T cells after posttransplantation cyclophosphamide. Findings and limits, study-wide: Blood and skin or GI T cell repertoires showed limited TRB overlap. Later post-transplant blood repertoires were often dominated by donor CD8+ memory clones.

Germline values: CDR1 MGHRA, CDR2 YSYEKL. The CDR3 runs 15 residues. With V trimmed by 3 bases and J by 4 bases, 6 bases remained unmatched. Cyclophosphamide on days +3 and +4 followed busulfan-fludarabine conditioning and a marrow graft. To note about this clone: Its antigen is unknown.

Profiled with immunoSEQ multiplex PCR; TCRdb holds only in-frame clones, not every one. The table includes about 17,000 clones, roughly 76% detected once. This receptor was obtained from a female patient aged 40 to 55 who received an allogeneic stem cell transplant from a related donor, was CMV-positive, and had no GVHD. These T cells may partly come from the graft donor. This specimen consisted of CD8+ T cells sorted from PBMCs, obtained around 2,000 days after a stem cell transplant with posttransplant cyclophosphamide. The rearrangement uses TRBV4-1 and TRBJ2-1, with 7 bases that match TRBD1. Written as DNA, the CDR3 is TGCGCCAGCAGCCAGACGGACAGGTCATACAATGAGCAGTTCTTC. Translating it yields CASSQTDRSYNEQFF.